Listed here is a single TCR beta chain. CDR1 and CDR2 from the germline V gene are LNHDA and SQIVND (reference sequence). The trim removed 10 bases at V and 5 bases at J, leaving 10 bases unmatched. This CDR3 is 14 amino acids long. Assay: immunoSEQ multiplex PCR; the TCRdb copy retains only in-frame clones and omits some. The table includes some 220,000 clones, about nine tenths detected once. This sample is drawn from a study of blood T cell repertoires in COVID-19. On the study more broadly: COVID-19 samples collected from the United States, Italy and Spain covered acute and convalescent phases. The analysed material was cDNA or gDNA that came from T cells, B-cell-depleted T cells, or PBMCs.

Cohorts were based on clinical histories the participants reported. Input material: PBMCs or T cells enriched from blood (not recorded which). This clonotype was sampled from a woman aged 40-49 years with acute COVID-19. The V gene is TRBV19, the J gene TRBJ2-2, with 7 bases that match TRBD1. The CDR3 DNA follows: TGTGCCACAAGGGGGACAGCCGCAACCGGGGAGCTGTTTTTT. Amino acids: CATRGTAATGELFF.